This is a list of T cell receptor beta chains from one sample in a study of blood T cells in healthy people across ages. TCRdb processed the 5' RACE reads anew with MiXCR; each CDR3 protein has one entry. The profile covers approximately 1.5 million distinct CDR3 sequences, with roughly 43% appearing a single time and about 4% taken by the ten largest. Sequenced material: blood. These TCRs come from a woman between 18 and 29 years old in good health. The CDR3 runs from the conserved cysteine through the conserved F or W. The order of the fields is J gene, V gene, CDR3 protein.

>TRBJ2-1|TRBV5-5
CASSLVLAGEIYNEQFF
>TRBJ1-1|TRBV7-2
CASSLWGGSEAFF
>TRBJ2-3|TRBV18
CASSQGKGSDTQYF
>TRBJ2-5|TRBV7-2
CASGKAVQETQYF
>TRBJ2-3|TRBV9
CASSAQRASTDTQYF
>TRBJ1-6|TRBV11-2
CASSGGAPLHF
>TRBJ1-2|TRBV29-1
CSVGGVNYGYTF
>TRBJ2-1|TRBV4-1
CASSQGTGRNNNEQFF
>TRBJ1-1|TRBV4-3
CASSQDAGWNTEAFF
>TRBJ1-1|TRBV12-3/TRBV12-4
CASSRGVWDTEAFF
>TRBJ2-1|TRBV6-5
CASSGLAGGNNEQFF
>TRBJ2-1|TRBV4-1
CASSPTGSGGAGDEQFF
>TRBJ1-1|TRBV7-3
CASSSLGGQNTEAFF
>TRBJ2-5|TRBV2
CASRLEAGETQYF
>TRBJ2-1|TRBV4-2
CASKVGGNNEQFF
>TRBJ1-2|TRBV27
CASRGPPDYGYTF
>TRBJ2-3|TRBV7-9
CASSLPSVDTQYF
>TRBJ2-1|TRBV6-2/TRBV6-3
CASSYLGNEQFF
>TRBJ2-2|TRBV4-2
CASSPQARGDTGELFF
>TRBJ2-1|TRBV11-2
CASSLGMTGGFLHNEQFF
>TRBJ2-7|TRBV4-3
CASSQEGQNTYEQYF
>-|TRBV21-1
CTSTSDIGEYEQYF
>-|TRBV6-6
CASSKIREETQYF
>TRBJ2-2|TRBV5-1
CASSLIATPGTGELFF
>TRBJ1-4|TRBV9
CASRRDATNEKLFF
>TRBJ1-2|TRBV4-1
CASSQPGQGDGYTF
>TRBJ2-4|TRBV4-3
CASSRGYRQENIQYF
>TRBJ2-1|TRBV29-1
CSVRTSGRGEQFF
>-|TRBV30
CASTGVRNEQYF
>TRBJ2-3|TRBV7-9
CASSLNGPTLTDTQYF
>TRBJ1-4|TRBV15
CATSRDNPERSAQDEKLFF
>TRBJ2-1|TRBV6-2/TRBV6-3
CASTIPPGPANNEQFF
>TRBJ1-2|TRBV20-1
CSARRDRDGYTF
>-|TRBV20-1
CSANGQDEQYF
>TRBJ1-6|TRBV13
CASSLGSGSPHF